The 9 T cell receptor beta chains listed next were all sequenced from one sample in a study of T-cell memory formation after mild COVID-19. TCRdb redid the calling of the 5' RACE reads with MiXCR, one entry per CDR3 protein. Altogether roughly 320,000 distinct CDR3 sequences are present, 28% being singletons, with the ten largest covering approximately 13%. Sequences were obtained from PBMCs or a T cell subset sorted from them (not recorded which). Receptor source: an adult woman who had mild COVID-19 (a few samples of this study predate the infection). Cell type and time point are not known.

This CDR3 reads CASSVAGRDNSPLHF. For the CDR3, the DNA is TGTGCCAGCAGCGTAGCGGGTAGAGATAATTCACCCCTCCACTTT. V is TRBV9 and J is TRBJ1-6, with no clear D. The germline gives CDR1 SGDLS, CDR2 YYNGEE. V was cut by 0 bases and J by 5 bases, with 9 bases left in between. CDR3 length equals 15 residues.

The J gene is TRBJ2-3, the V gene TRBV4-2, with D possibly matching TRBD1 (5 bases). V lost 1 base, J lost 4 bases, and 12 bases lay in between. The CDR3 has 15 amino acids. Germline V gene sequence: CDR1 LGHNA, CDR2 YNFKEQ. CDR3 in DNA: TGTGCCAGCAGCCAAGGGACACAAGCCCCAGATACGCAGTATTTT. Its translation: CASSQGTQAPDTQYF.

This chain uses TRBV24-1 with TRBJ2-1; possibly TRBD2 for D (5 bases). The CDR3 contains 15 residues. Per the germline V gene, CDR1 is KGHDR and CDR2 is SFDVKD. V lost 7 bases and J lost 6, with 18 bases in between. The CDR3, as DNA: TGTGCCACCAGCCTTTGGTCTAGTGGAGGCAATGAGCAGTTCTTC. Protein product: CATSLWSSGGNEQFF.

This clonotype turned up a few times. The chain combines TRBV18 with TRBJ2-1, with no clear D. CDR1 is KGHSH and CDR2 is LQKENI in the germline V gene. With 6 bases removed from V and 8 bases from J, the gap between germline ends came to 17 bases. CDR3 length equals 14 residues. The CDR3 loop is CASSLGTHIDEQFF. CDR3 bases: TGTGCCAGCTCCCTCGGAACCCACATAGATGAGCAGTTCTTC.

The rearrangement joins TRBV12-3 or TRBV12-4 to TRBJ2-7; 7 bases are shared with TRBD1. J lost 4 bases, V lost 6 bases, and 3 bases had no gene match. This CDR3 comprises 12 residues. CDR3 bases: TGTGCCAGCAGACAGGGGCCGTACGAGCAGTACTTC. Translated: CASRQGPYEQYF.

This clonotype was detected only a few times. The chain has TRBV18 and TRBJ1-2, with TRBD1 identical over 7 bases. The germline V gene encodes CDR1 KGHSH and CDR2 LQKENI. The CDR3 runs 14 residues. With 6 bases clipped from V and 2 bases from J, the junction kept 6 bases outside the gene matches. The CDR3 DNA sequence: TGTGCCAGCTCCCCGGCGACAGGGAACTATGGCTACACCTTC. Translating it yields CASSPATGNYGYTF.

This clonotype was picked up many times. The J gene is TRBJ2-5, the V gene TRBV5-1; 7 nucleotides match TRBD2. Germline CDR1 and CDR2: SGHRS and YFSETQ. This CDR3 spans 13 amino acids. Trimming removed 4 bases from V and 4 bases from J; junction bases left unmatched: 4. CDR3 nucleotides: TGCGCCAGCAGCAGAGGCGGGGGAGAGACCCAGTACTTC. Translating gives CASSRGGGETQYF.

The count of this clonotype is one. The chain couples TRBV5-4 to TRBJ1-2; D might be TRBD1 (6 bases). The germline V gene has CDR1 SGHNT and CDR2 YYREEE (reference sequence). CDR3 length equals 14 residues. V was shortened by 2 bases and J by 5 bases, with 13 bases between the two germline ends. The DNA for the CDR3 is TGTGCCAGCAGCTTACAGGGTGGGGAATATGGCTACACCTTC. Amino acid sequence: CASSLQGGEYGYTF.

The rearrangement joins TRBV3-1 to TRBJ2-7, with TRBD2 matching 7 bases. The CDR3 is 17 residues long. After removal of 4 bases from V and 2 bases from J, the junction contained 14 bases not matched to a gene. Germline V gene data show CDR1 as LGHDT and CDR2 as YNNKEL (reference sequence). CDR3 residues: CASSPRVGGRAPYEQYF. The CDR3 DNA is TGTGCCAGCAGCCCCCGGGTAGGCGGGAGAGCCCCCTACGAGCAGTACTTC.